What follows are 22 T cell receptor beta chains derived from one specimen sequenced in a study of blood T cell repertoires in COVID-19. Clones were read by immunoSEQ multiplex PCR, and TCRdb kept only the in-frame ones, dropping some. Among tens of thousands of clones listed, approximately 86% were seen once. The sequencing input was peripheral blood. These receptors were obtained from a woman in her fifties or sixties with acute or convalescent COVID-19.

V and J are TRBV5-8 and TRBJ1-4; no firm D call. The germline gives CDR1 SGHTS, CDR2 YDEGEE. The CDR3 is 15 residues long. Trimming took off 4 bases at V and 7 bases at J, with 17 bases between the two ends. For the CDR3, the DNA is TGTGCCAGCAGCAATGGGCGAGGAGGCGGTGAAAAACTGTTTTTT. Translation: CASSNGRGGGEKLFF.

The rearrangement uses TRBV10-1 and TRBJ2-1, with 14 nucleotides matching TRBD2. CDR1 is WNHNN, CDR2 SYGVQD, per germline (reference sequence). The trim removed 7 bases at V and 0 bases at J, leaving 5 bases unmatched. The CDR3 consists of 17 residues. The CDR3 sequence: CASTRLAGGSSYNEQFF. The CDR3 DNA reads TGCGCCAGCACTAGACTAGCGGGGGGGAGCTCCTACAATGAGCAGTTCTTC.

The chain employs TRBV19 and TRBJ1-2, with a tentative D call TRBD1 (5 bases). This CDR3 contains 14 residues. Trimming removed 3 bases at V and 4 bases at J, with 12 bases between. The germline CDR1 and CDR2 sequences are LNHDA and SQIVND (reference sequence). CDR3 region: CASSIGTGGYGYTF. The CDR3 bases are TGTGCCAGTAGTATTGGAACAGGCGGCTATGGCTACACCTTC.

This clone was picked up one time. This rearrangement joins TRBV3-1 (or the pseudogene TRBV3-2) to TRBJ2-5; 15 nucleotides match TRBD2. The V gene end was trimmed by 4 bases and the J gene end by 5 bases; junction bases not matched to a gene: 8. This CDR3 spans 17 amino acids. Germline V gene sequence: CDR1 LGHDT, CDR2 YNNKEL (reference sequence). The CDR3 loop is CASSPLGLAGGRETQYF. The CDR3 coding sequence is TGTGCCAGCAGCCCCCTTGGACTAGCGGGAGGGAGGGAGACCCAGTACTTC.

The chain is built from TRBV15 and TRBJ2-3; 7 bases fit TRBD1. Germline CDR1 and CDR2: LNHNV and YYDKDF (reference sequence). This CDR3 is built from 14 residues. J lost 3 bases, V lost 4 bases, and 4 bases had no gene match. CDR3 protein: CATSTRQGTDTQYF. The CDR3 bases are TGTGCCACCAGCACGCGACAGGGTACAGATACGCAGTATTTT.

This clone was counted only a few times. CDR3 protein: CASSGGRAYEQYF. CDR3 nucleotide sequence: TGTGCCAGCAGCGGAGGTCGGGCCTACGAGCAGTACTTC. This chain joins TRBV7-9 and TRBJ2-7, with a weak D call TRBD2 (5 bases). The CDR3 sequence is 13 residues long. Germline CDR1 and CDR2: SEHNR and FQNEAQ (reference sequence). V lost 5 bases to trimming and J lost 2 bases, with 10 bases between them.

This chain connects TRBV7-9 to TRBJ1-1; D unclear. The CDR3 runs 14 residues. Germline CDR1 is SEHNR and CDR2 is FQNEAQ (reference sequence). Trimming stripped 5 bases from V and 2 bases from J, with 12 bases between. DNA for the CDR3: TGTGCCAGCAGCCGTACTGCGGCCAACACTGAAGCTTTCTTT. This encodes CASSRTAANTEAFF.

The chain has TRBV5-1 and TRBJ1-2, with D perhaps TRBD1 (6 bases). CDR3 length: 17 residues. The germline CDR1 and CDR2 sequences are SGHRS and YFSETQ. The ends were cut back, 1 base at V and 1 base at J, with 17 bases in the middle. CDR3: CASSLTGYRDNNYGYTF. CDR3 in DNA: TGCGCCAGCAGCTTGACGGGGTACAGGGATAATAACTATGGCTACACCTTC.

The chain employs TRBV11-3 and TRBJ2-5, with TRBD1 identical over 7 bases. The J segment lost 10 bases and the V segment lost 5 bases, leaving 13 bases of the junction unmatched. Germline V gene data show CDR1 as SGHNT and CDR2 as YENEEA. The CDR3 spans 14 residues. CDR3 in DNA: TGTGCCAGCAGCCCAGGGACAGACATTGGTATCCAGTACTTC. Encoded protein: CASSPGTDIGIQYF.

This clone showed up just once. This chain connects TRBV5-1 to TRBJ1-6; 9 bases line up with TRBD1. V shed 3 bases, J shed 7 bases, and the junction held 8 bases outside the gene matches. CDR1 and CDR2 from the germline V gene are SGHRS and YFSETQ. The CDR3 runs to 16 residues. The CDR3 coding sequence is TGCGCCAGCAGCTCCACCTTAGACAGGGGGAATTCACCCCTCCACTTT. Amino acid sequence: CASSSTLDRGNSPLHF.

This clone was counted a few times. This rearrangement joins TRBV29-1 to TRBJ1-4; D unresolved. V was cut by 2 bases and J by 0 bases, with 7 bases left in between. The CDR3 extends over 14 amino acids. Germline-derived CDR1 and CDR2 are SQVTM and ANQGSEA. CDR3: CSVELRATNEKLFF. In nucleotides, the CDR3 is TGCAGCGTTGAACTCCGGGCAACTAATGAAAAACTGTTTTTT.

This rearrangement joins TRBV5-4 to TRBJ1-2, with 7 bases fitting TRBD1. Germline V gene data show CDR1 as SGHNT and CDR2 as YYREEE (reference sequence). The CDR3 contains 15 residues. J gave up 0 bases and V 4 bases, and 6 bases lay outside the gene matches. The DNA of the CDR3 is TGTGCCAGCAGCCCCGGGACAGTAACTAACTATGGCTACACCTTC. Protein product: CASSPGTVTNYGYTF.

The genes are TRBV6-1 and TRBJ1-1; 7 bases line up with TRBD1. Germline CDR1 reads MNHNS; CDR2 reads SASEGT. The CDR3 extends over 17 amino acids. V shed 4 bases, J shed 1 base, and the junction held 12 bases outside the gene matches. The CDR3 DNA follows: TGTGCCAGCAGTGCAAACAGGGGTAGATCGCCGAACACTGAAGCTTTCTTT. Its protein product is CASSANRGRSPNTEAFF.

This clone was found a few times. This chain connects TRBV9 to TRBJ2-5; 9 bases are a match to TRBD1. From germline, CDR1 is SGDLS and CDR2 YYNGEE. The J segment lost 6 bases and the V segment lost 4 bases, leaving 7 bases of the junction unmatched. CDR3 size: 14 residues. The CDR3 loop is CASSSGTGIQTQYF. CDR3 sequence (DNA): TGTGCCAGCAGCTCTGGGACAGGGATCCAGACCCAGTACTTC. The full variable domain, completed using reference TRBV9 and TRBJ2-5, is DSGVTQTPKHLITATGQRVTLRCSPRSGDLSVYWYQQSLDQGLQFLIQYYNGEERAKGNILERFSAQQFPDLHSELNLSSLELGDSALYFCASSSGTGIQTQYFGPGTRLLVL.

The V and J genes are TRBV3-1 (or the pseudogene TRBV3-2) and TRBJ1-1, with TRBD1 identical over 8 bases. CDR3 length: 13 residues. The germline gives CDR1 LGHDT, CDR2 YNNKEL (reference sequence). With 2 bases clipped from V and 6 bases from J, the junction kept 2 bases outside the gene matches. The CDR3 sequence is CASSQTTGAEAFF. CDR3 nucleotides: TGTGCCAGCAGCCAAACGACAGGGGCTGAAGCTTTCTTT.

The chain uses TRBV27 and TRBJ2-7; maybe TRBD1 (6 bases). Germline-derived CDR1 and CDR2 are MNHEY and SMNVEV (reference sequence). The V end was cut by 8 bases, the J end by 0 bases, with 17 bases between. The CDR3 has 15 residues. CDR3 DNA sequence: TGTGCCAGCCGTATACAGGGCGGAGGCTCCTACGAGCAGTACTTC. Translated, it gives CASRIQGGGSYEQYF.

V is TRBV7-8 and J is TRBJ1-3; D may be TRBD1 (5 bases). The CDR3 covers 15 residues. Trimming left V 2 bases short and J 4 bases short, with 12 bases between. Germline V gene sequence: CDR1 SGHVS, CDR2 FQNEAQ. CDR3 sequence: CASSLRQSFGNTIYF. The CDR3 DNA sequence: TGTGCCAGCAGCTTACGACAGTCGTTCGGAAACACCATATATTTT.

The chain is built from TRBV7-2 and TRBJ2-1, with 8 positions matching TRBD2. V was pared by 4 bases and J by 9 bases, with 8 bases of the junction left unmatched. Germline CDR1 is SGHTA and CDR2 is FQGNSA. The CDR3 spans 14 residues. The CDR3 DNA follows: TGTGCCAGCAGCTCAGGGACTAGAACCGGTGAGCAGTTCTTC. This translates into CASSSGTRTGEQFF.

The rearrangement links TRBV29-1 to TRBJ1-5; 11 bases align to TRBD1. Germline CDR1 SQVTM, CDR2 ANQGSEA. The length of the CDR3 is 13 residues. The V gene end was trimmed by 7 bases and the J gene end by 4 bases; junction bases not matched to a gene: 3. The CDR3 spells CSAGTGGNQPQHF. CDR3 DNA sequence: TGCAGCGCCGGGACAGGGGGTAATCAGCCCCAGCATTTT.

The chain's CDR3 is CASSTGTGVLHGGYTF. The DNA for the CDR3 is TGTGCCAGCAGTACCGGGACAGGGGTTCTTCACGGAGGCTACACCTTC. This chain joins TRBV28 and TRBJ1-2; 10 bases line up with TRBD1. This CDR3 contains 16 residues. V dropped 5 bases and J dropped 8; count of bases not matched to a gene: 14. The germline CDR1 and CDR2 sequences are MDHEN and SYDVKM.

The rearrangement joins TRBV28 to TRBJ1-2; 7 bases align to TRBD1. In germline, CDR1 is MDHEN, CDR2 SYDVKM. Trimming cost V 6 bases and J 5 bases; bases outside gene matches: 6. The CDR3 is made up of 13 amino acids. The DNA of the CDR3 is TGTGCCAGCAGGGCGGACAGGTTGTATGGCTACACCTTC. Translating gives CASRADRLYGYTF.

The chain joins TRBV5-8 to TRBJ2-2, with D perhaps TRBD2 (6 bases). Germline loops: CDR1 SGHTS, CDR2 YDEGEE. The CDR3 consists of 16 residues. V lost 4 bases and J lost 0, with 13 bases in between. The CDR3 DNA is TGTGCCAGCAGCCGCGGGACGGTTGCGAACACCGGGGAGCTGTTTTTT. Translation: CASSRGTVANTGELFF.